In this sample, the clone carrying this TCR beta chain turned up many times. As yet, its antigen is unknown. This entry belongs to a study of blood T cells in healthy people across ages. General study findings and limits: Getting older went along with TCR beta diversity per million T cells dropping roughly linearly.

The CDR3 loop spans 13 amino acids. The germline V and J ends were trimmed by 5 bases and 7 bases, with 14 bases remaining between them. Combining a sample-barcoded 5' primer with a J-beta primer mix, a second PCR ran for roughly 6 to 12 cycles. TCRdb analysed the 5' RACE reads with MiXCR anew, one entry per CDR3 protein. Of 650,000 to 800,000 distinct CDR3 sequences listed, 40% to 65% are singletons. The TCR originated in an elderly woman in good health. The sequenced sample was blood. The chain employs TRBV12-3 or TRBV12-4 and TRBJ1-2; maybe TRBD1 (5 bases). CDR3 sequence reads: CASSQTAPGGYTF. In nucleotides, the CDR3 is TGTGCCAGCAGTCAGACAGCTCCTGGTGGCTACACCTTC.